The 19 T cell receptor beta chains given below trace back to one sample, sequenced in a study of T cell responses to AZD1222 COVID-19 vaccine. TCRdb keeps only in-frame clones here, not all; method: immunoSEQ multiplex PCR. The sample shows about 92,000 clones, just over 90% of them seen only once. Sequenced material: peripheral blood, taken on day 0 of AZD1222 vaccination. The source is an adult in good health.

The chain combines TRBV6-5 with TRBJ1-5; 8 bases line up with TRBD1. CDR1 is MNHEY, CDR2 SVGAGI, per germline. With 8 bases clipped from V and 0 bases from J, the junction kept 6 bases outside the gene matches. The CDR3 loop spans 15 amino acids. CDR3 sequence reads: CASRDRIYSNQPQHF. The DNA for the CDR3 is TGTGCCAGCCGGGACAGGATCTATAGCAATCAGCCCCAGCATTTT.

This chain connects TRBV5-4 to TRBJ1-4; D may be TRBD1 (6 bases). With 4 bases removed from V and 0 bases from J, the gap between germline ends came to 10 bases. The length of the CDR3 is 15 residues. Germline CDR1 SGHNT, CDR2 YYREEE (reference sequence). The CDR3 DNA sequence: TGTGCCAGCAGCCCCAGGGGAACAACTAATGAAAAACTGTTTTTT. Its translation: CASSPRGTTNEKLFF.

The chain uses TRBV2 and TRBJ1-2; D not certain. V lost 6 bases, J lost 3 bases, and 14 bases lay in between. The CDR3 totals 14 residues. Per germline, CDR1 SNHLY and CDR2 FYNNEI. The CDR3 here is CASSPLGQDYGYTF. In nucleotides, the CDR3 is TGTGCCAGCAGCCCTCTAGGTCAGGACTATGGCTACACCTTC.

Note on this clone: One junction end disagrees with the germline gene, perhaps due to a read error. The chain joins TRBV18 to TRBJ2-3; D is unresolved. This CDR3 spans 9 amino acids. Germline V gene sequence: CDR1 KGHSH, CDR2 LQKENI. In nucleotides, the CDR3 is TGTGCCAGCTCACCATCACCGGCTTTT. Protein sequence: CASSPSPAF.

CDR3 bases: TGTGCCAGCACCCAAAGTAGGGTGGTGGACTATGGCTACACCTTC. It codes for CASTQSRVVDYGYTF. The chain is built from TRBV7-8 and TRBJ1-2; no definite D call. Germline CDR1 and CDR2: SGHVS and FQNEAQ. The length of the CDR3 is 15 residues. The V end lost 7 bases, the J end lost 3 bases, and 18 bases lay between the germline ends.

In DNA form, the CDR3 reads TGTGCCAGCAAAGCCTACGGGGGGGTGAATACCGGGGAGCTGTTTTTT. Encoded protein: CASKAYGGVNTGELFF. This chain connects TRBV19 to TRBJ2-2; TRBD2 agrees at 8 bases. The germline V gene encodes CDR1 LNHDA and CDR2 SQIVND (reference sequence). V lost 9 bases, J lost 5 bases, and 14 bases stayed unmatched. This CDR3 contains 16 residues.

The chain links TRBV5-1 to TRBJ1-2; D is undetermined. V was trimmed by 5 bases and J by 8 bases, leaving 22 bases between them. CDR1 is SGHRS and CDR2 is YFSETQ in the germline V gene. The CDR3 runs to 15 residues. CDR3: CASRDQREVEKGYTF. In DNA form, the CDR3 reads TGCGCCAGCAGAGACCAAAGGGAGGTCGAGAAAGGCTACACCTTC.

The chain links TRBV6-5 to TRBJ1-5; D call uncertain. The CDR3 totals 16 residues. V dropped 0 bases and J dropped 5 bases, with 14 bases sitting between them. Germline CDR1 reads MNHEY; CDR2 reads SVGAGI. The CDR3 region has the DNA TGTGCCAGCAGTTACTCGATAAGGGCCCCCTATCAGCCCCAGCATTTT. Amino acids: CASSYSIRAPYQPQHF.

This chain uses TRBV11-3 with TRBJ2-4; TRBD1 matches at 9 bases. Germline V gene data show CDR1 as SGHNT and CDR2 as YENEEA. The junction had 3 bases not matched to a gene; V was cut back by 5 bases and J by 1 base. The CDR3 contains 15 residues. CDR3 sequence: CASSPGQGAKNIQYF. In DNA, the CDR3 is TGTGCCAGCAGCCCCGGACAGGGGGCCAAAAACATTCAGTACTTC.

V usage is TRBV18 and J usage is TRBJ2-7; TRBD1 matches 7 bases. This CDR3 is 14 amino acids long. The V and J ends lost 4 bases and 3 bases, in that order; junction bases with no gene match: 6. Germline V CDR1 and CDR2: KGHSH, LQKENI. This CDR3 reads CASSHPGQIYEQYF. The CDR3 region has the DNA TGTGCCAGCTCACACCCGGGACAGATCTACGAGCAGTACTTC. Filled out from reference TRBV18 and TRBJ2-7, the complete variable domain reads NAGVMQNPRHLVRRRGQEARLRCSPMKGHSHVYWYRQLPEEGLKFMVYLQKENIIDESGMPKERFSAEFPKEGPSILRIQQVVRGDSAAYFCASSHPGQIYEQYFGPGTRLTVT.

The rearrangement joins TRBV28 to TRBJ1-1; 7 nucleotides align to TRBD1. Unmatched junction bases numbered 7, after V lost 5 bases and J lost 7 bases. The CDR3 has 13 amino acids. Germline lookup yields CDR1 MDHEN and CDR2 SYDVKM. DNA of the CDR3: TGTGCCAGCAGTAGCACAGGGGCCGGTGAAGCTTTCTTT. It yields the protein CASSSTGAGEAFF. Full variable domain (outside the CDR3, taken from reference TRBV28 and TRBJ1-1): DVKVTQSSRYLVKRTGEKVFLECVQDMDHENMFWYRQDPGLGLRLIYFSYDVKMKEKGDIPEGYSVSREKKERFSLILESASTNQTSMYLCASSSTGAGEAFFGQGTRLTVV.

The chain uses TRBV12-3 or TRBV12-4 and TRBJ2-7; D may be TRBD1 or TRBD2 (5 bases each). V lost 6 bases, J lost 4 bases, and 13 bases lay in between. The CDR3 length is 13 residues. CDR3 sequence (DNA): TGTGCCAGCAGCCTGGACTGGGGGTACGAGCAGTACTTC. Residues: CASSLDWGYEQYF.

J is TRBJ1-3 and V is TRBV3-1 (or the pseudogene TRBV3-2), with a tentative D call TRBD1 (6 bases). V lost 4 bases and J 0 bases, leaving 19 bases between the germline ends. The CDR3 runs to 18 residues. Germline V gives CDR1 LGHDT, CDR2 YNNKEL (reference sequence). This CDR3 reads CASSRSGTRYGSGNTIYF. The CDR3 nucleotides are TGTGCCAGCAGCCGGTCCGGGACACGGTATGGCTCTGGAAACACCATATATTTT.

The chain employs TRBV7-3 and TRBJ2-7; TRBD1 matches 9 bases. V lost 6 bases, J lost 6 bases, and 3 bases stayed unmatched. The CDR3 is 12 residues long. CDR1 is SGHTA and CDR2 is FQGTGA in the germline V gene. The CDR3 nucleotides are TGTGCCAGCAGGGGACAGGGTGGCGAGCAGTACTTC. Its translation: CASRGQGGEQYF.

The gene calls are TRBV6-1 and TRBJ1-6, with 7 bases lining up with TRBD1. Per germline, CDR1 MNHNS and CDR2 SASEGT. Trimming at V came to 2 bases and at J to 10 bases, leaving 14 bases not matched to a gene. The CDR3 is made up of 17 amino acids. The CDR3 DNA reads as TGTGCCAGCAGTGAATGGGTGCGGCAGGGGGTCAACTCACCCCTCCACTTT. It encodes CASSEWVRQGVNSPLHF.

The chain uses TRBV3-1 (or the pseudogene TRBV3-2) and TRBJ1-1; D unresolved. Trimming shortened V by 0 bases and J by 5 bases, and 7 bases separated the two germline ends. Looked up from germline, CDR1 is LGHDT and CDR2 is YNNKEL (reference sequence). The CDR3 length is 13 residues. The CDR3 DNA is TGTGCCAGCAGCCAAGATTGGTTGACTGAAGCTTTCTTT. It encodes CASSQDWLTEAFF.

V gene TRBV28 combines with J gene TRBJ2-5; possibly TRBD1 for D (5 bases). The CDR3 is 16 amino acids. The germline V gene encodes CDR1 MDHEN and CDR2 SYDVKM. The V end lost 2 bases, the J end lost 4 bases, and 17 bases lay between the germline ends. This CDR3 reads CASSLSGQPRGETQYF. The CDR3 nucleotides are TGTGCCAGCAGTTTAAGTGGCCAGCCAAGGGGAGAGACCCAGTACTTC.

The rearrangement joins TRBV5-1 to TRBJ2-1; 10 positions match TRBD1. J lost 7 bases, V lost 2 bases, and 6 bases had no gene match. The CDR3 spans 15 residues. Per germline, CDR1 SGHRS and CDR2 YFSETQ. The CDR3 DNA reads TGCGCCAGCAGCTTTCACGGACAGGGGGAAAATGAGCAGTTCTTC. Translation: CASSFHGQGENEQFF.

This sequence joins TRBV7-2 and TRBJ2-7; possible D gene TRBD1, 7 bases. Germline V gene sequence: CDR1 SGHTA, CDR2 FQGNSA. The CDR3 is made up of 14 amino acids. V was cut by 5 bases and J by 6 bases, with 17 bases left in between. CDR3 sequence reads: CASSATGRPSEQYF. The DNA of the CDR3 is TGTGCCAGCAGCGCGACAGGGAGGCCCTCCGAGCAGTACTTC.